This T cell receptor (beta chain) emerged from a study of blood T cell repertoires in COVID-19. Study summary: PBMCs, B-cell-depleted T cells, or T cells were the source of the cDNA or gDNA that made up the material.

As processed by the authors: The assay estimated nucleated cells by amplifying reference gene primers. The protocol was immunoSEQ multiplex PCR, while the TCRdb copy is restricted to in-frame clones and leaves out a portion. V and J calls and clone size follow that table, whereas D and trimming were derived from the DNA. The table records hundreds of thousands of clones, roughly 87% of them present only once. The germline gives CDR1 SGHNT, CDR2 YYREEE (reference sequence). The CDR3 is 16 amino acids. The germline V and J ends were trimmed by 4 bases and 6 bases, with 22 bases remaining between them. The cohort comprised adults aged about 18 to 90 years residing in approximately 22 US areas. Participant-given clinical history determined each cohort assignment.

The sequenced sample was PBMCs or T cells enriched from blood (not recorded which). This clonotype was obtained from a woman aged 35 to 49 who had recovered from COVID-19. V usage is TRBV5-4 and J usage is TRBJ1-1, with TRBD1 as a possible D gene (6 bases). CDR3 sequence: CASSQVEKQGPAEAFF. DNA for the CDR3: TGTGCCAGCAGCCAAGTTGAAAAACAGGGTCCCGCTGAAGCTTTCTTT.